The 16 T cell receptor beta chains below all came from one sample that was sequenced in a study of T cell repertoires in cytomegalovirus infection. A single record per CDR3 protein comes from TCRdb applying MiXCR to the reads. The sample has some 700,000 distinct CDR3 sequences; less than 40% are singletons. Sequenced input: PBMCs. The receptors come from a human donor in good health (CMV status not recorded). Some clones in this sample may be carry-over from other donors' samples.

J is TRBJ1-1 and V is TRBV5-1; D unresolved. The length of the CDR3 is 13 residues. V shed 4 bases and J shed 10 bases, with 17 bases lying between them. CDR1 and CDR2 (germline): SGHRS, YFSETQ. CDR3 nucleotide sequence: TGCGCCAGCAGCCAAAAAGGTGGAGGTTCAGCTTTCTTT. It codes for CASSQKGGGSAFF.

This clonotype has a count of ten or more. The chain employs TRBV7-2 and TRBJ1-2, with D possibly being TRBD1 (6 bases). This CDR3 spans 14 amino acids. Germline values: CDR1 SGHTA, CDR2 FQGNSA. V lost 5 bases, J lost 1 base, and 11 bases lay in between. The chain's CDR3 is CASSLNRDNYGYTF. The DNA for the CDR3 is TGTGCCAGCAGCCTAAACAGGGATAACTATGGCTACACCTTC. The variable domain in full, completed from reference TRBV7-2 and TRBJ1-2, reads GAGVSQSPSNKVTEKGKDVELRCDPISGHTALYWYRQSLGQGLEFLIYFQGNSAPDKSGLPSDRFSAERTGGSVSTLTIQRTQQEDSAVYLCASSLNRDNYGYTFGSGTRLTVV.

The CDR3: CATSRDRLRQPQHF. In DNA form, the CDR3 reads TGTGCCACCAGCAGAGACAGGTTGCGTCAGCCCCAGCATTTT. The chain combines TRBV15 with TRBJ1-5, with D hard to call. CDR1 is LNHNV, CDR2 YYDKDF, per germline (reference sequence). Between the trimmed V and J ends, which lost 0 bases and 6 bases, there was a span of 9 bases. This CDR3 spans 14 amino acids.

The chain carries TRBV5-1 and TRBJ2-7, with 7 bases that match TRBD2. J lost 5 bases, V lost 0 bases, and 5 bases had no gene match. Germline loops: CDR1 SGHRS, CDR2 YFSETQ. CDR3 length: 14 residues. CDR3 coding DNA: TGCGCCAGCAGCTTGGGACTAGCTACCGACGAGCAGTACTTC. This encodes CASSLGLATDEQYF. The full variable domain, its missing parts supplied by reference TRBV5-1 and TRBJ2-7, is KAGVTQTPRYLIKTRGQQVTLSCSPISGHRSVSWYQQTPGQGLQFLFEYFSETQRNKGNFPGRFSGRQFSNSRSEMNVSTLELGDSALYLCASSLGLATDEQYFGPGTRLTVT.

The V and J genes are TRBV6-6 and TRBJ2-2; weak D call: TRBD1 (5 bases). This CDR3 spans 15 amino acids. Germline V gene sequence: CDR1 MNHNY, CDR2 SVGAGI (reference sequence). Trimming removed 7 bases at V and 6 bases at J, with 18 bases between. The CDR3 loop reads CASTSSQGVSGELFF. The CDR3, as DNA: TGTGCCAGCACCTCCTCCCAAGGGGTTTCCGGGGAGCTGTTTTTT.

The chain employs TRBV12-3 or TRBV12-4 and TRBJ1-1; D unresolved. The CDR3 runs 16 residues. The V end lost 2 bases, the J end lost 0 bases, and 13 bases lay between the germline ends. The CDR3 DNA sequence: TGTGCCAGCAGTTTAAGAGGTTCCAGGCTGAACACTGAAGCTTTCTTT. Its translation is CASSLRGSRLNTEAFF.

This clonotype was seen more than once but under ten times. The chain combines TRBV12-3 or TRBV12-4 with TRBJ1-1, with D hard to call. V was shortened by 2 bases and J by 1 base, with 5 bases between the two germline ends. The length of the CDR3 is 13 residues. CDR3: CASSLFPNTEAFF. DNA for the CDR3: TGTGCCAGCAGTTTATTTCCGAACACTGAAGCTTTCTTT.

The CDR3 DNA sequence: TGTGCCAGCAGCTTGGCGTTTACGGCCTACAGCAATCAGCCCCAGCATTTT. Encoded protein: CASSLAFTAYSNQPQHF. The chain combines TRBV5-5 with TRBJ1-5; no clear D. The V end was cut by 0 bases, the J end by 1 base, with 14 bases between. CDR1 and CDR2 (germline): SGHKS, YYEKEE (reference sequence). The CDR3 is made up of 17 amino acids.

The rearrangement links TRBV20-1 to TRBJ2-7; 10 positions agree with TRBD2. The germline V gene encodes CDR1 DFQATT and CDR2 SNEGSKA (reference sequence). With V trimmed by 4 bases and J by 5 bases, 5 bases remained unmatched. The CDR3 totals 13 residues. CDR3 bases: TGCAGTGCTACTAGCGGGAGCAACGACGAGCAGTACTTC. It codes for CSATSGSNDEQYF.

The chain recombines TRBV28 with TRBJ1-1, with 9 bases matching TRBD1. From germline, CDR1 is MDHEN and CDR2 SYDVKM. CDR3 length: 15 amino acids. Unmatched junction bases numbered 11, after V lost 5 bases and J lost 7 bases. In DNA form, the CDR3 reads TGTGCCAGCAGTCCTCCGGGACAGGGTGTGGGTGAAGCTTTCTTT. Amino acid sequence: CASSPPGQGVGEAFF.

In this sample, this clonotype turned up once. The rearrangement links TRBV5-6 to TRBJ1-5; the match to TRBD1 covers 10 bases. J was trimmed by 6 bases and V by 4 bases; bases with no gene match: 7. The germline V gene has CDR1 SGHDT and CDR2 YYEEEE. This CDR3 spans 15 amino acids. CDR3: CASSPGQGVSQPQHF. CDR3 DNA: TGTGCCAGCAGCCCCGGACAGGGGGTTTCTCAGCCCCAGCATTTT.

The chain carries TRBV13 and TRBJ2-7, with 9 bases identical to TRBD2. The V gene end was trimmed by 1 base and the J gene end by 1 base; junction bases not matched to a gene: 5. In germline, CDR1 is PRHDT, CDR2 FYEKMQ (reference sequence). The CDR3 totals 16 residues. Written as DNA, the CDR3 is TGTGCCAGCAGCTTAGCGCGCGGGAGGGTGTCCTACGAGCAGTACTTC. As protein: CASSLARGRVSYEQYF.

The rearrangement links TRBV2 to TRBJ2-1; D could derive from TRBD1 or TRBD2 (6 bases each). V was pared by 6 bases and J by 3 bases, with 15 bases between. This CDR3 has 15 residues. Germline loops: CDR1 SNHLY, CDR2 FYNNEI. DNA for the CDR3: TGTGCCAGCAGGAGGGGGGACGGCGGCTACAATGAGCAGTTCTTC. Translating it yields CASRRGDGGYNEQFF.

The table lists this clonotype with a few counts. As DNA, the CDR3 is TGTGCCAGCAGCTTAGCGGGGTACAGTGCTGAAGCTTTCTTT. Its translation: CASSLAGYSAEAFF. The V call is TRBV7-2, the J call TRBJ1-1; D call uncertain. Germline V gene sequence: CDR1 SGHTA, CDR2 FQGNSA. The CDR3 totals 14 residues. The V and J ends lost 0 bases and 6 bases respectively, with 11 bases between them.

This clonotype has a handful of counts. The chain combines TRBV19 with TRBJ2-3; D ambiguous. The CDR3 loop spans 12 amino acids. Germline loops: CDR1 LNHDA, CDR2 SQIVND (reference sequence). The ends were cut back, 3 bases at V and 5 bases at J, with 6 bases in the middle. The CDR3 DNA reads TGTGCCAGTAGTATGAGTCAAGATACGCAGTATTTT. Translation: CASSMSQDTQYF.

V and J are TRBV11-2 and TRBJ2-2; no firm D call. V lost 3 bases and J lost 2, with 10 bases in between. Germline lookup yields CDR1 SGHAT and CDR2 FQNNGV. This CDR3 spans 15 amino acids. The CDR3 DNA reads as TGTGCCAGCAGCTTCTCGGAACTTAACACCGGGGAGCTGTTTTTT. Translating it yields CASSFSELNTGELFF.